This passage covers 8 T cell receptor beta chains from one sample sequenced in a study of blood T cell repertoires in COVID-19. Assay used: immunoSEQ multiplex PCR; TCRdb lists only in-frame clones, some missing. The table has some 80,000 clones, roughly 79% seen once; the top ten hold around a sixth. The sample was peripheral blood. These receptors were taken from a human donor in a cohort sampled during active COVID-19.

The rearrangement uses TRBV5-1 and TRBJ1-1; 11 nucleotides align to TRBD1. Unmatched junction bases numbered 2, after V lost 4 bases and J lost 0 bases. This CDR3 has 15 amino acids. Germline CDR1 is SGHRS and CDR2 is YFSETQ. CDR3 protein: CASSPDRGLNTEAFF. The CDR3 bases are TGCGCCAGCAGCCCGGACAGGGGGCTGAACACTGAAGCTTTCTTT.

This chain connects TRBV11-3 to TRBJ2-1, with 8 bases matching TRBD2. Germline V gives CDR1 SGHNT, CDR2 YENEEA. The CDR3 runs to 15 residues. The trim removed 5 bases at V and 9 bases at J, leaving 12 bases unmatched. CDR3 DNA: TGTGCCAGCAGCCCCGGGGGCGGGAGGAGGGGTGAGCAGTTCTTC. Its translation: CASSPGGGRRGEQFF.

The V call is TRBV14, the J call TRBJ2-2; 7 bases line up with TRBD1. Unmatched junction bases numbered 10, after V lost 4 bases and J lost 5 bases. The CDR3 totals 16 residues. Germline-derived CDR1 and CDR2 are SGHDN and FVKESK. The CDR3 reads CASSPPSGGQTGELFF. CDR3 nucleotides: TGTGCCAGCAGCCCCCCCTCAGGGGGTCAAACCGGGGAGCTGTTTTTT.

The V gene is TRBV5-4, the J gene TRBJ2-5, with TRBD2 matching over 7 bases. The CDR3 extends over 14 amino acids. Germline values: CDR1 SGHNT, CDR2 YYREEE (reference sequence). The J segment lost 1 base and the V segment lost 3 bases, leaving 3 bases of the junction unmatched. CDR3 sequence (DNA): TGTGCCAGCAGCTCCAGCGGGGTCCAAGAGACCCAGTACTTC. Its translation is CASSSSGVQETQYF.

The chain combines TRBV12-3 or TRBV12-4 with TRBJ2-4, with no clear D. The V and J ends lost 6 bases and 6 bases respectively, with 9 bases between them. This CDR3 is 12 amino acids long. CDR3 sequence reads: CASSPEVNIQYF. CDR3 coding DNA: TGTGCCAGCAGCCCTGAGGTAAACATTCAGTACTTC.

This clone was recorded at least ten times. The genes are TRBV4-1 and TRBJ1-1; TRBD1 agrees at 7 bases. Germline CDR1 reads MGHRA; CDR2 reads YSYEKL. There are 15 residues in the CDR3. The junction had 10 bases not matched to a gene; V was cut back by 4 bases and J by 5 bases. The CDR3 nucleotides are TGCGCCAGCAGCCCCGTTGCAGGGGGATTGACTGAAGCTTTCTTT. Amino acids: CASSPVAGGLTEAFF.

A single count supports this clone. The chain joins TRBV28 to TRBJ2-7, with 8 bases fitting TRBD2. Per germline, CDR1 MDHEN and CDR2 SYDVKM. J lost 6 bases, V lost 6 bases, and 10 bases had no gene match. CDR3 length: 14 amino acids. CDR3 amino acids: CASSSRGLAGEQYV. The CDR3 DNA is TGTGCCAGCAGCTCTCGGGGCCTAGCGGGCGAGCAGTACGTC.

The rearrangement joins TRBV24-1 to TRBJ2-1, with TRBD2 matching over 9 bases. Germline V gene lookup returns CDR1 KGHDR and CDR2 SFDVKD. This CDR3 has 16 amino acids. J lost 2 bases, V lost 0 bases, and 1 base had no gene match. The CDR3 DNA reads TGTGCCACCAGTGATTTGCCTAGCGGGGCCTACAATGAGCAGTTCTTC. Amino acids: CATSDLPSGAYNEQFF.